This passage covers 5 T cell receptor beta chains from one sample sequenced in a study of radiotherapy plus CTLA-4 blockade in lung cancer. TCRdb's copy holds only in-frame clones and misses some; the assay was immunoSEQ multiplex PCR. The sample records roughly 42,000 clones, 50% to 70% being singletons. Sample: peripheral blood, taken from a patient treated with radiotherapy plus ipilimumab. The receptors derive from a human donor with non-small cell lung cancer who had a partial response to radiotherapy plus ipilimumab.

This rearrangement joins TRBV27 to TRBJ2-6; 11 bases line up with TRBD1. Germline CDR1 is MNHEY and CDR2 is SMNVEV (reference sequence). After removal of 5 bases from V and 2 bases from J, the junction contained 8 bases not matched to a gene. This CDR3 is 18 amino acids long. This CDR3 reads CASSLFGQGAAGANVLTF. In nucleotides, the CDR3 is TGTGCCAGCAGTCTCTTTGGACAGGGGGCGGCTGGGGCCAACGTCCTGACTTTC.

CDR3 sequence reads: CASSQGLAGVEQFF. In DNA, the CDR3 is TGCGCCAGCAGCCAGGGACTAGCGGGGGTCGAGCAGTTCTTC. This chain connects TRBV4-3 to TRBJ2-1, with 14 bases aligning to TRBD2. The germline CDR1 and CDR2 sequences are LGHNA and YSLEER. J was trimmed by 10 bases and V by 3 bases; bases with no gene match: 2. The CDR3 has 14 amino acids.

This clone was detected a few times. The chain is built from TRBV25-1 and TRBJ1-4; 9 bases align to TRBD1. The V gene's germline CDR1 is MGHDK and CDR2 SYGVNS. J lost 7 bases, V lost 6 bases, and 3 bases had no gene match. The CDR3 has 13 residues. CDR3 sequence (DNA): TGTGCCAGCAGCTGGGACAGGGTTGAAAAACTGTTTTTT. This codes for CASSWDRVEKLFF.

The chain employs TRBV27 and TRBJ1-6; perhaps TRBD1 as D (6 bases). V shed 5 bases and J shed 7 bases, with 18 bases lying between them. The CDR3 has 16 amino acids. Germline V gives CDR1 MNHEY, CDR2 SMNVEV (reference sequence). The CDR3 here is CASSRLDRLNNSPLHF. CDR3 sequence (DNA): TGTGCCAGCAGTAGACTGGACAGACTTAACAATTCACCCCTCCACTTT.

The gene calls are TRBV6-1 and TRBJ1-4; the D gene is possibly TRBD1 (5 bases). V dropped 4 bases and J dropped 4 bases, with 7 bases sitting between them. Germline V lookup: CDR1 MNHNS, CDR2 SASEGT. The length of the CDR3 is 13 residues. The CDR3: CASSGGYNEKLFF. The CDR3 DNA follows: TGTGCCAGCAGTGGGGGCTATAATGAAAAACTGTTTTTT.